This T cell receptor (beta chain) emerged from a study of CD8+ T cells in alopecia areata (dated by TCRdb to the late 2010s). Study-wide context: The treated patients, all with moderate-to-severe alopecia areata, were enrolled in an open-label pilot trial of oral tofacitinib given at 5 to 10 mg twice daily. Tofacitinib-treated patients had biopsies at baseline and at 4 and 24 weeks of treatment, with a later scalp biopsy in several patients. Scalp clonality was compared across normal scalp (n=4), patchy alopecia areata scalp (n=8), and alopecia totalis/universalis scalp (n=8). Tofacitinib was administered for 6 to 18 months, and 6 months of follow-up off drug were then conducted to assess delayed response and recurrence. Scalp tissue and sorted CD4+ and CD8+ peripheral blood T cells from patchy and totalis/universalis alopecia areata patients and from healthy controls were covered by human TCRbeta sequencing. RNA was obtained with the PAXgene miRNA kit for fixed scalp, the miRNeasy kit for PBMCs, and the RNeasy kit for mouse skin. In both human patients and the C3H/HeJ mouse model, the study applied high-throughput TCRbeta sequencing to look at T cell clonal expansion in alopecia areata. Amplification of TCRbeta CDR3 regions was done by immunoSEQ multiplex PCR using 35 Vbeta forward primers and 13 Jbeta reverse primers. What the research found in general, with its limitations: Compared with mice, TCR sequences shared between patients were less clear, possibly partly because of HLA diversity across the patient population. Resident alphabeta T cells in normal human skin are also sequenced, complicating scalp TCR repertoire analysis, unlike mouse skin dominated by gammadelta T cells. Compared with normal scalp, lesional scalp, particularly in alopecia totalis/universalis, had higher clonality and more expanded CD8+ clones, which suggests antigenic drive.

The library came from the immunoSEQ multiplex PCR assay. RNA was extracted from all samples and reverse transcribed into cDNA, which served as template for TCR sequencing. First-strand cDNA was synthesized using SuperScript III with a 2:1 mix of oligo-dT and random hexamers. Amplification bias was assessed with a synthetic immune receptor repertoire, and residual bias was removed computationally. In the paper's pipeline: Raw reads were preprocessed for error removal, and CDR3 was defined according to IMGT conventions as running from the conserved cysteine to phenylalanine. To get clonality, Shannon entropy was normalized by log2 of the number of productive unique TCRs and the result was subtracted from 1. Whether each scalp clone was CD4 or CD8 was inferred by checking scalp TCRbeta sequences against the CD4 and CD8 repertoires from sorted blood. TCRdb carries this immuneACCESS record with in-frame sequences only. Its versions omit some clonotypes, under half of them owing to an unresolved V gene in the studies checked, with the rest unexplained. V and J calls and clone size are as listed in that table; D and trimming were resolved from the DNA. Present in this sample are about 150,000 clones, around 60% of which were seen just once. Nearly 6.5% of the sample lies in the top ten.

The time point tag for this specimen amounts to: baseline before oral tofacitinib. Peripheral blood and lesional scalp punch biopsies were obtained from patients with alopecia areata. PBMCs were isolated by density centrifugation and stained for CD3, CD4 and CD8, and CD4+ and CD8+ T cells were sorted on a FACSAria. On this clone: It lacks a known antigen. Base qualities are missing; no much larger clone stands one base away.

The V and J ends are trimmed by 8 bases and 1 base, leaving 17 bases between them. Sequences ENHRY (CDR1) and SYGVKD (CDR2) are obtained from the germline V gene. From the cysteine up to the phenylalanine, the CDR3 has a length of 15 residues. The entry retains the CDR3 DNA only, 45 bases that are in frame from base 1. Here the chain combines TRBV10-3 and TRBJ1-1; tentative D gene TRBD1, with 5 bases matching. The source is a human donor with alopecia areata. The specimen was CD4+ T cells sorted from blood, collected at week 0. The DNA sequence is as follows: TGTGCCATCGGTAACTTCGGGACGGGGAACACTGAAGCTTTCTTT. This translates into CAIGNFGTGNTEAFF.